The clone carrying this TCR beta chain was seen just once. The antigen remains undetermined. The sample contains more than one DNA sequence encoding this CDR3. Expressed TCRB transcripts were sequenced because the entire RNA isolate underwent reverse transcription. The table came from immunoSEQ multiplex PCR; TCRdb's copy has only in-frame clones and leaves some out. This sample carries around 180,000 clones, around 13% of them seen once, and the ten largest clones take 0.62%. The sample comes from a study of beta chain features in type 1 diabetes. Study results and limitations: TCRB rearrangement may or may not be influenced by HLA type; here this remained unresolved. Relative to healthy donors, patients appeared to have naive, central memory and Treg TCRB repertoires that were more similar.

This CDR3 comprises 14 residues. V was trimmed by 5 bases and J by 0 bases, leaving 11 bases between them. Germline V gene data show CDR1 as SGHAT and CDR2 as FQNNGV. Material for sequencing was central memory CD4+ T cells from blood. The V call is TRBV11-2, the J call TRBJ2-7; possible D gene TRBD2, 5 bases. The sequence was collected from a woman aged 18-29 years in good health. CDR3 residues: CASSQAGNSYEQYF. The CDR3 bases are TGTGCCAGCAGCCAGGCCGGGAACTCCTACGAGCAGTACTTC.